The rows below give T cell receptor beta chains drawn from one sample of a study of T cells in localized non-small cell lung cancer. Only in-frame clones appear in the TCRdb table, and some are missing; sequencing was by immunoSEQ multiplex PCR. The data contain tens of thousands of clones, more than 75% of them singletons. Specimen: peripheral blood, collected before any cancer treatment. Every receptor here comes from a female donor over 55 with stage III squamous cell lung carcinoma. Both conserved end residues are part of each CDR3. The D gene is left open where the match is weak. A clone size is listed for some rows: how often the clone was seen (once, few, many), or a class if it is expanded.

>TRBD1|TRBJ2-1|TRBV9|few
CASSVALTGGHNEQFF
TGTGCCAGCAGCGTAGCTCTGACAGGGGGGCACAATGAGCAGTTCTTC
>TRBD1|TRBJ2-5|TRBV6-6|NA
CASSQNQGAQETQYF
TGTGCCAGCAGCCAAAATCAGGGGGCGCAGGAGACCCAGTACTTC
>NA|TRBJ2-7|TRBV5-1|NA
CASSEQGPGEQYF
TGCGCCAGCAGCGAACAGGGACCGGGCGAGCAGTACTTC
>TRBD2|TRBJ2-5|TRBV7-8|NA
CASSLAASGDQETQYF
TGTGCCAGCAGCTTAGCGGCTAGCGGGGACCAAGAGACCCAGTACTTC
>TRBD2|TRBJ2-5|TRBV5-1|once
CASSLGGGQETQYF
TGTGCCAGCAGCTTGGGCGGGGGCCAAGAGACCCAGTACTTC
>NA|TRBJ2-2|TRBV5-1|NA
CASSLLPGELFF
TGCGCCAGCAGCTTGCTTCCCGGGGAGCTGTTTTTT
>NA|TRBJ2-7|TRBV5-1|NA
CASSLDKYEQYF
TGCGCCAGCAGCTTGGATAAGTACGAGCAGTACTTC
>NA|TRBJ2-7|TRBV27|NA
CASSRQNRVHEQYF
TGTGCCAGCAGTCGACAGAACAGGGTCCACGAGCAGTACTTC
>TRBD1|TRBJ2-5|TRBV9|NA
CASSHQGQNKETQYF
TGTGCCAGCAGCCACCAGGGACAGAACAAAGAGACCCAGTACTTC
>NA|TRBJ1-2|TRBV11-2|NA
CASSLAGWGYGYTF
TGTGCCAGCAGCTTAGCTGGATGGGGCTATGGCTACACCTTC
>NA|TRBJ1-2|TRBV19|NA
CASSISAYGYTF
TGTGCCAGTAGTATAAGTGCGTATGGCTACACCTTC
>TRBD1|TRBJ2-5|TRBV2|once
CASSLDRFQETQYF
TGTGCCAGCAGTTTGGACAGGTTCCAAGAGACCCAGTACTTC
>NA|TRBJ2-7|TRBV4-1|NA
CASSQVDMGLSGSYEQYF
TGCGCCAGCAGCCAAGTGGATATGGGGCTTTCCGGGTCCTACGAGCAGTACTTC
>NA|TRBJ2-7|TRBV13|NA
CASSLIGEQYF
TGTGCCAGCAGCTTAATCGGGGAGCAGTACTTC
>NA|TRBJ1-1|TRBV2|NA
CASSEQGVNTEAFF
TGTGCCAGCAGTGAACAAGGGGTGAACACTGAAGCTTTCTTT
>NA|TRBJ2-7|TRBV4-3|NA
CASSQERGGRGQQYF
TGCGCCAGCAGCCAAGAGAGGGGTGGTAGGGGTCAGCAGTACTTC
>TRBD2|TRBJ2-3|TRBV7-2|NA
CASSHGTSGIGDTQYF
TGTGCCAGCAGCCACGGAACTAGCGGGATAGGAGATACGCAGTATTTT
>NA|TRBJ1-2|TRBV28|NA
CASSTFGAAPFNYGYTF
TGTGCCAGCAGTACTTTTGGGGCAGCACCTTTTAACTATGGCTACACCTTC
>TRBD2|TRBJ2-1|TRBV15|NA
CATSSRGLGEGEQFF
TGTGCCACCAGCAGTCGAGGTCTGGGGGAGGGTGAGCAGTTCTTC
>TRBD1|TRBJ1-3|TRBV7-9|NA
CASSPGTGENTIYF
TGTGCCAGCAGTCCAGGGACAGGGGAAAACACCATATATTTT
>TRBD1|TRBJ1-1|TRBV28|NA
CAGLGGGEAFF
TGTGCCGGCTTAGGGGGCGGTGAAGCTTTCTTT
>TRBD2|TRBJ2-7|TRBV6-5|NA
CASTWGGTRWIEQYF
TGTGCCAGCACCTGGGGGGGGACTAGGTGGATCGAGCAGTACTTC
>TRBD2|TRBJ2-1|TRBV6-6|NA
CASTYRTSGSYNEQFF
TGTGCCAGCACCTACAGGACTAGCGGGAGTTACAATGAGCAGTTCTTC
>TRBD1|TRBJ1-4|TRBV7-9|once
CASSSGTGDEKLFF
TGTGCCAGCAGCTCGGGGACAGGGGATGAAAAACTGTTTTTT
>NA|TRBJ1-4|TRBV10-3|NA
CAISEGQPTNEKLFF
TGTGCCATCAGTGAGGGACAGCCAACTAATGAAAAACTGTTTTTT
>NA|TRBJ2-5|TRBV4-1|NA
CASSQGLQAQGTQYF
TGCGCCAGCAGCCAAGGATTACAGGCCCAAGGGACCCAGTACTTC
>TRBD1|TRBJ2-5|TRBV5-4|NA
CASTQGVGQETQYF
TGTGCCAGCACACAGGGGGTGGGACAAGAGACCCAGTACTTC
>NA|TRBJ2-1|TRBV29-1|NA
CSSSGGVF
TGCAGCTCGTCAGGGGGGGTCTTC
>TRBD2|TRBJ2-5|TRBV5-8|NA
CASSWGLAGPQETQYF
TGTGCCAGCAGCTGGGGACTAGCGGGGCCTCAAGAGACCCAGTACTTC
>TRBD1|TRBJ2-1|TRBV7-9|NA
CASSLLIRTGGWNEQFF
TGTGCCAGCAGCTTACTAATTAGGACAGGGGGGTGGAATGAGCAGTTCTTC
>NA|TRBJ1-2|TRBV27|NA
CASSQTGWGNYGYTF
TGTGCCAGCAGTCAAACAGGGTGGGGGAACTATGGCTACACCTTC
>TRBD2|TRBJ2-7|TRBV13|NA
CASSARTSGVITYEQYF
TGTGCCAGCAGCGCGAGGACTAGCGGGGTTATCACCTACGAGCAGTACTTC
>NA|TRBJ1-1|TRBV2|NA
CASTDRRTSEAFF
TGTGCCAGCACCGACAGGCGGACGTCTGAAGCTTTCTTT
>TRBD1|TRBJ1-2|TRBV6-4|NA
CASSPTGHYGYTF
TGTGCCAGCAGCCCGACAGGGCACTATGGCTACACCTTC
>NA|TRBJ2-7|TRBV18|NA
CASSPRQTYEQYF
TGTGCCAGCTCACCAAGACAGACCTACGAGCAGTACTTC
>NA|TRBJ2-5|TRBV5-1|NA
CASSLLGETQYF
TGCGCCAGCTCCCTGCTAGGAGAGACCCAGTACTTC
>NA|TRBJ1-2|TRBV28|NA
CASSLDTYYGYTF
TGTGCCAGCAGTTTAGACACATACTATGGCTACACCTTC
>NA|TRBJ1-2|TRBV14|NA
CASSQEPRTVEWGNYGYTF
TGTGCCAGCAGCCAAGAACCCCGGACAGTGGAGTGGGGTAACTATGGCTACACCTTC
>NA|TRBJ2-6|TRBV2|NA
CASSYSGANVLTF
TGTGCCAGCAGTTACTCTGGGGCCAACGTCCTGACTTTC
>NA|TRBJ1-1|TRBV28|few
CASNTFSRGATEAFF
TGTGCCAGCAATACCTTCAGCCGAGGGGCCACTGAAGCTTTCTTT
>TRBD2|TRBJ2-7|TRBV28|NA
CASRRGLAGYEQYF
TGTGCCAGCAGACGAGGACTAGCGGGCTACGAGCAGTACTTC
>NA|TRBJ1-2|TRBV28|NA
CASLPPGREGYGYTF
TGTGCCAGCCTTCCCCCCGGGAGGGAGGGTTATGGCTACACCTTC
>NA|TRBJ2-3|TRBV27|NA
CASRGNPWGHTDTQYF
TGTGCCTCCAGAGGGAACCCCTGGGGCCACACAGATACGCAGTATTTT
>TRBD1|TRBJ2-1|TRBV5-1|NA
CASILGTGLNEQFF
TGCGCCAGTATATTGGGGACAGGGCTGAATGAGCAGTTCTTC
>NA|TRBJ2-5|TRBV18|NA
CASSPTIETQYF
TGTGCCAGCTCACCAACAATCGAGACCCAGTACTTC
>NA|TRBJ2-5|TRBV7-5|once
CARSLPGTSCKTQYF
TGTGCCAGAAGCCTTCCCGGGACTAGCTGTAAGACCCAGTACTTC
>NA|TRBJ2-1|TRBV18|NA
CASSPRVPQLSNEQFF
TGTGCCAGCTCACCCCGCGTGCCCCAGCTCAGCAATGAGCAGTTCTTC
>NA|TRBJ2-7|TRBV11-2|NA
CASSSPTGTPYEQYF
TGTGCCAGCAGCTCGCCAACCGGGACTCCCTACGAGCAGTACTTC
>NA|TRBJ2-7|TRBV7-9|NA
CASSLQGYEQYF
TGTGCCAGCAGCTTACAGGGCTACGAGCAGTACTTC
>TRBD1|TRBJ2-7|TRBV4-1|NA
CASSRPGQGYEQYF
TGCGCCAGCAGCCGGCCGGGACAGGGCTACGAGCAGTACTTC
>TRBD2|TRBJ2-2|TRBV27|NA
CASSLRRLAGGYTGELFF
TGTGCCAGCAGTTTACGGAGACTAGCGGGGGGTTATACCGGGGAGCTGTTTTTT
>NA|TRBJ1-1|TRBV28|NA
CASSPTSPPTEAFF
TGTGCCAGCAGCCCTACGAGTCCTCCCACTGAAGCTTTCTTT
>NA|TRBJ2-2|TRBV7-9|NA
CASSPVVLSSNTGELFF
TGTGCCAGCAGCCCCGTCGTCCTAAGCTCGAACACCGGGGAGCTGTTTTTT
>NA|TRBJ2-7|TRBV27|NA
CASSLKRQTYEQYF
TGTGCCAGCAGTTTAAAGAGGCAAACCTACGAGCAGTACTTC
>TRBD1|TRBJ1-5|TRBV6-6|NA
CASSPGQGQNQPQHF
TGTGCCAGCAGCCCCGGACAGGGGCAAAATCAGCCCCAGCATTTT
>NA|TRBJ1-4|TRBV28|once
CASSPQRGASEKLFF
TGTGCCAGCAGTCCCCAGCGGGGGGCGAGTGAAAAACTGTTTTTT